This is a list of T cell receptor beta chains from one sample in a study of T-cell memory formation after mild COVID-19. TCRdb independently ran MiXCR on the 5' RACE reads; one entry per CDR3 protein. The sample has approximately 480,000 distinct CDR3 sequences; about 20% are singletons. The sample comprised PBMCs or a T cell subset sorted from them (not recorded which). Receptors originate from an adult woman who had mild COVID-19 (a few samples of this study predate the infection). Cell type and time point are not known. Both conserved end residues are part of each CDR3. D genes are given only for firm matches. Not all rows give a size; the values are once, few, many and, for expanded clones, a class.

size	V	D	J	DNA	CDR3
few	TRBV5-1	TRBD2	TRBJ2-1	TGCGCCAGCAGCTTGCCTAGCGGGAGGTTTCGTGAGCAGTTCTTC	CASSLPSGRFREQFF
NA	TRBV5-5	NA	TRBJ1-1	TGTGCCAGCAGCAAGCAGAGGGGGAACACTGAAGCTTTCTTT	CASSKQRGNTEAFF
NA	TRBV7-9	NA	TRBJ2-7	TGTGCCAGCAGCTTAGTAGACGAGCAGTACTTC	CASSLVDEQYF
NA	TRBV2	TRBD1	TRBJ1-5	TGTGCCAGCAGGTCAGGGACAGGGAGTCAGCCCCAGCATTTT	CASRSGTGSQPQHF
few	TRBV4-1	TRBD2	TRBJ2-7	TGCGCCAGCAGCCAAGGAACTAGCGGGGATGACGAGCAGTACTTC	CASSQGTSGDDEQYF
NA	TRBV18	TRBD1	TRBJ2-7	TGTGCCAGCTCACCACCGGATGGGACAGGGGCCTACGAGCAGTACTTC	CASSPPDGTGAYEQYF
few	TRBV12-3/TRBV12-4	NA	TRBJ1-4	TGTGCCAGCAGTTTCATAGGGGGAGGGGAAAAACTGTTTTTT	CASSFIGGGEKLFF
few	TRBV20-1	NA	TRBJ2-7	TGCAGTGCTAGCCCCCCTTTTGATGGGGAGGCCTACGAGCAGTACTTC	CSASPPFDGEAYEQYF
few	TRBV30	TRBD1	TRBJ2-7	TGTGCCTGGAGTGCCGACAGGGTCTACGAGCAGTACTTC	CAWSADRVYEQYF
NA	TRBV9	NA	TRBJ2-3	TGTGCCAGCAGCGTAGAGGTCAGCACAGATACGCAGTATTTT	CASSVEVSTDTQYF
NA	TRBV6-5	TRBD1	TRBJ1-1	TGTGCCAGTCGGGACAGTGCTACACTCCTGAACACTGAAGCTTTCTTT	CASRDSATLLNTEAFF
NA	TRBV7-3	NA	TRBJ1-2	TGTGCCAGCAGCTTAAACGCAGGGTCCTATGGCTACACCTTC	CASSLNAGSYGYTF
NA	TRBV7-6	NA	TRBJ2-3	TGTGCCAGCAGCCCTGGACGTCTTACTAGCACAGATACGCAGTATTTT	CASSPGRLTSTDTQYF
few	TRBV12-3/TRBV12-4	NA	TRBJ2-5	TGTGCCAGCAGCTCTACTAGGGGAGAGACCCAGTACTTC	CASSSTRGETQYF